This T cell receptor (beta chain) was captured in a study of cytomegalovirus exposure and HLA in healthy donors. Across the study: The same platform was used for the 110 or so validation repertoires and the roughly 640 first-cohort repertoires, a later analysis reported.

V gave up 0 bases and J gave up 8 bases, with 5 bases separating them. The CDR3 loop spans 13 amino acids. From germline, CDR1 is WSHSY and CDR2 SAAADI. This clone has a handful of counts. Its specificity is unknown. Study-wide results and caveats: Cytomegalovirus-associated TCR beta chains were listed, numbering 150 to 200.

The assay was immunoSEQ multiplex PCR, and TCRdb's table has in-frame clones only and misses some. The sample records 130,000 to 150,000 clones, around 90% being singletons. What was sequenced was PBMCs. The rearrangement links TRBV10-2 to TRBJ1-6; D ambiguous. The clonotype originates from a man aged 18-30 years in good health and CMV-seropositive. DNA for the CDR3: TGCGCCAGCAGTGAGTCGGCCCATTCACCCCTCCACTTT. The encoded protein is CASSESAHSPLHF.